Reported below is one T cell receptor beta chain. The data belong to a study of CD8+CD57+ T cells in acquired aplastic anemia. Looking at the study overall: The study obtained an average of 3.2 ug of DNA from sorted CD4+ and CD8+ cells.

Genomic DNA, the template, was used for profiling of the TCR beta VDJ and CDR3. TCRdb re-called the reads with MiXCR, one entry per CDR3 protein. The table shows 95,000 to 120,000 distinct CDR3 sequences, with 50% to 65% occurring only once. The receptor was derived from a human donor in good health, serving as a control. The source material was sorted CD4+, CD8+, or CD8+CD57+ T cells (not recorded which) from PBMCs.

CDR3 DNA: TGCGCCAGCAGTGATCGAATCACCGGGGAGCTGTTTTTT. Encoded protein: CASSDRITGELFF. The chain carries TRBV10-1 and TRBJ2-2; no clear D. The CDR3 sequence is 13 residues long. Germline CDR1 WNHNN, CDR2 SYGVQD (reference sequence). The ends were cut back, 3 bases at V and 4 bases at J, with 6 bases in the middle.